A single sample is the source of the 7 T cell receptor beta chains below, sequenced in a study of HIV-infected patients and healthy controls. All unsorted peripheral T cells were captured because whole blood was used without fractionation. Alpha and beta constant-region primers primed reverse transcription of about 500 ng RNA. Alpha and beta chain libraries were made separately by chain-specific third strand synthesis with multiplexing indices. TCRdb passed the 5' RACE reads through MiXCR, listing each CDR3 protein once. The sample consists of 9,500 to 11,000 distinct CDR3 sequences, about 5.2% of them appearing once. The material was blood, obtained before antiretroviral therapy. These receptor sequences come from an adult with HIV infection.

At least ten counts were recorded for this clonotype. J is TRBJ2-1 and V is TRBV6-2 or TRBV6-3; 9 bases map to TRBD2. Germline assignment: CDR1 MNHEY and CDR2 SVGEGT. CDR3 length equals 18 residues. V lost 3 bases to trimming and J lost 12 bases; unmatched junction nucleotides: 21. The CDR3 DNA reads TGTGCCAGCAGTTATTCTCCGACTGTAGCGGGAGTATGGGGGTTGCAGTTCTTC. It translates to CASSYSPTVAGVWGLQFF.

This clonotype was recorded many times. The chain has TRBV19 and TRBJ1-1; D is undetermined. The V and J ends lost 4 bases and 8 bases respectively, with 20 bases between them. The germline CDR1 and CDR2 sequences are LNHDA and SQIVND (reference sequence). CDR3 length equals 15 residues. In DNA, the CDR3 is TGTGCCAGTAGTACCCCCCGCGGCCCCGAATGGGAAGCTTTCTTT. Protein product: CASSTPRGPEWEAFF.

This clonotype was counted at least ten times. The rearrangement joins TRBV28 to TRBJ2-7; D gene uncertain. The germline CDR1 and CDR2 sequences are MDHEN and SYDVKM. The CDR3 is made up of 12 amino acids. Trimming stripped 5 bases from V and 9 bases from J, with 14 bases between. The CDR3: CASSPRTVGQYF. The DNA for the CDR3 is TGTGCCAGCAGTCCCCGTACAGTAGGGCAGTACTTC.

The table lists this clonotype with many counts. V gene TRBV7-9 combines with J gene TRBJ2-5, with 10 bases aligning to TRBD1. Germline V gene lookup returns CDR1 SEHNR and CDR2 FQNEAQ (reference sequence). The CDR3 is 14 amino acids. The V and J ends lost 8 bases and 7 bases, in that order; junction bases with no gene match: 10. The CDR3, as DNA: TGTGCCAGCTCCCCTTCCGGGACAGGGGTGACCCAGTACTTC. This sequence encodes CASSPSGTGVTQYF.

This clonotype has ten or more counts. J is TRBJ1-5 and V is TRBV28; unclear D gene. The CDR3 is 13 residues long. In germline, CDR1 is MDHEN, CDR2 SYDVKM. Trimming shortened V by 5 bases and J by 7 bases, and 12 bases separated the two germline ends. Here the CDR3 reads CASSPLPGQPQHF. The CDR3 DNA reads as TGTGCCAGCAGTCCCCTACCGGGACAGCCCCAGCATTTT.

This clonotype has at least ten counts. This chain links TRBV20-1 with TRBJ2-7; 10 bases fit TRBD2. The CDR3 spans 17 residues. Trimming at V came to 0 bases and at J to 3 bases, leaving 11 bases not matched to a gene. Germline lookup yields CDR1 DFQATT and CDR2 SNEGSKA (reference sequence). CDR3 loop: CSAREQREGYFNYEQYF. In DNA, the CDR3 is TGCAGTGCTAGAGAACAGCGGGAGGGCTACTTCAACTACGAGCAGTACTTC.

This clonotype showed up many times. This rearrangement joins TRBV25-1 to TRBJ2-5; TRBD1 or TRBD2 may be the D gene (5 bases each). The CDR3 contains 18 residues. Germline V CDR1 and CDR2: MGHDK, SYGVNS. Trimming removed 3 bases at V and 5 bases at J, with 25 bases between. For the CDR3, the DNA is TGTGCCAGCAGTGATGGGGCCCCGGGATACTACTTGGGGGAGACCCAGTACTTC. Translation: CASSDGAPGYYLGETQYF.